These 28 T cell receptor beta chains came from one sample sequenced in a study of T-cell reconstitution after alpha-beta-depleted transplantation in children. Unique molecular identifiers featured in how the TCRbeta library was prepared. One entry per CDR3 protein results from TCRdb running MiXCR on the PCR reads. The table shows 600,000 to 700,000 distinct CDR3 sequences, with under 15% occurring only once. The specimen was PBMCs, collected before TCRalphabeta/CD19-depleted stem cell transplant. These receptors were taken from a girl aged 2-10 years with congenital amegakaryocytic thrombocytopenia, due to receive a stem cell transplant.

The chain couples TRBV7-2 to TRBJ1-2, with D maybe TRBD1 (5 bases). The CDR3 contains 15 residues. V lost 5 bases and J 1 base, leaving 14 bases between the germline ends. CDR1 is SGHTA and CDR2 is FQGNSA in the germline V gene. The CDR3 protein is CASSRDLDSNYGYTF. CDR3 nucleotide sequence: TGTGCCAGCAGCAGAGACCTTGACAGTAACTATGGCTACACCTTC.

This clonotype was detected only a few times. The chain employs TRBV29-1 and TRBJ1-1; the D is unclear. The length of the CDR3 is 12 residues. CDR1 is SQVTM and CDR2 is ANQGSEA in the germline V gene. Trimming removed 7 bases at V and 4 bases at J, with 13 bases between. The chain's CDR3 is CSALSWSTEAFF. CDR3 in DNA: TGCAGCGCCCTAAGCTGGAGCACTGAAGCTTTCTTT.

Only a few counts were recorded for this clonotype. The rearrangement joins TRBV10-3 to TRBJ2-2, with a weak D call TRBD2 (5 bases). V lost 4 bases to trimming and J lost 3 bases, with 12 bases between them. Per germline, CDR1 ENHRY and CDR2 SYGVKD. There are 15 residues in the CDR3. CDR3 region: CAISGGQLDTGELFF. The DNA of the CDR3 is TGTGCCATCAGTGGCGGGCAGTTAGACACCGGGGAGCTGTTTTTT.

There are a few counts of this clonotype. The chain is built from TRBV7-9 and TRBJ2-7; 12 bases agree with TRBD2. Trimming removed 6 bases from V and 7 bases from J; junction bases left unmatched: 4. Germline V lookup: CDR1 SEHNR, CDR2 FQNEAQ (reference sequence). The CDR3 is 13 amino acids. CDR3 nucleotides: TGTGCCAGCAGTTGGACTAGCGGGACGGAGCAGTACTTC. It encodes CASSWTSGTEQYF.

At least ten counts were recorded for this clonotype. The rearrangement joins TRBV6-5 to TRBJ2-5, with TRBD1 as a possible D gene (5 bases). Trimming stripped 2 bases from V and 2 bases from J, with 9 bases between. In germline, CDR1 is MNHEY, CDR2 SVGAGI. This CDR3 is 14 amino acids long. The CDR3 DNA follows: TGTGCCAGCAGTTACCCAGACAGACAAGAGACCCAGTACTTC. As protein: CASSYPDRQETQYF.

This clonotype was seen only a few times. The chain is built from TRBV7-6 and TRBJ2-7; perhaps D is TRBD1 or TRBD2 (5 bases each). The CDR3 is 14 residues long. Trimming took off 4 bases at V and 0 bases at J, with 10 bases between the two ends. Germline-derived CDR1 and CDR2 are SGHVS and FNYEAQ. This chain's CDR3 is CASSSGPHSYEQYF. In DNA form, the CDR3 reads TGTGCCAGCAGCTCGGGACCACACTCCTACGAGCAGTACTTC. Filled out from reference TRBV7-6 and TRBJ2-7, the complete variable domain reads GAGVSQSPRYKVTKRGQDVALRCDPISGHVSLYWYRQALGQGPEFLTYFNYEAQQDKSGLPNDRFSAERPEGSISTLTIQRTEQRDSAMYRCASSSGPHSYEQYFGPGTRLTVT.

This clonotype has a count of ten or more. The chain has TRBV20-1 and TRBJ2-1; 8 nucleotides align to TRBD2. V gave up 3 bases and J gave up 2 bases; unmatched junction bases: 3. Germline V gives CDR1 DFQATT, CDR2 SNEGSKA (reference sequence). The CDR3 spans 14 residues. This chain's CDR3 is CSASLGRAYNEQFF. CDR3 coding DNA: TGCAGTGCTAGTCTCGGGAGGGCCTACAATGAGCAGTTCTTC.

The chain is built from TRBV5-1 and TRBJ2-3; D remains ambiguous. Trimming removed 2 bases at V and 2 bases at J, with 9 bases between. The CDR3 consists of 14 residues. In germline, CDR1 is SGHRS, CDR2 YFSETQ. The CDR3 DNA reads as TGCGCCAGCAGCTTTTTGCGGACCACAGATACGCAGTATTTT. Protein sequence: CASSFLRTTDTQYF.

The V gene is TRBV20-1, the J gene TRBJ2-7; 7 bases match TRBD1. With V trimmed by 4 bases and J by 0 bases, 30 bases remained unmatched. The CDR3 is made up of 22 amino acids. The V gene's germline CDR1 is DFQATT and CDR2 SNEGSKA (reference sequence). The CDR3 sequence is CSANPLNPDGQVHRQNSYEQYF. CDR3 in DNA: TGCAGTGCTAACCCCCTAAACCCGGACGGACAGGTTCACAGACAGAACTCCTACGAGCAGTACTTC.

This clonotype came up a few times. The rearrangement links TRBV29-1 to TRBJ1-1, with no clear D. Trimming shortened V by 5 bases and J by 0 bases, and 7 bases separated the two germline ends. CDR3 length: 12 residues. The germline V gene encodes CDR1 SQVTM and CDR2 ANQGSEA. CDR3 in amino acids: CSVHAMNTEAFF. For the CDR3, the DNA is TGCAGCGTTCATGCCATGAACACTGAAGCTTTCTTT.

V is TRBV12-3 or TRBV12-4 and J is TRBJ1-1; a possible D gene is TRBD1 (5 bases). The CDR3 is made up of 13 amino acids. Trimming shortened V by 6 bases and J by 3 bases, and 11 bases separated the two germline ends. As DNA, the CDR3 is TGTGCCAGCAGGAGGAGAGGGGACACTGAAGCTTTCTTT. Its translation is CASRRRGDTEAFF.

Concerning this clonotype: The junction does not match germline at one end; this may be a read error. The J gene is TRBJ2-7, the V gene TRBV12-3 or TRBV12-4, with unresolved D. The CDR3 runs to 11 residues. CDR3 in amino acids: CASSHSYEQSF. CDR3 coding DNA: TGTGCCAGCAGTCATAGCTACGAGCAGTCCTTC.

This clonotype was seen a handful of times. The chain recombines TRBV12-3 or TRBV12-4 with TRBJ2-3; the D is unclear. The CDR3 covers 16 residues. V was cut by 4 bases and J by 2 bases, with 16 bases left in between. CDR3 DNA: TGTGCCAGCAGTTCGCAACCTTCCCCATACACAGATACGCAGTATTTT. The encoded protein is CASSSQPSPYTDTQYF.

This clonotype was counted many times. The gene calls are TRBV7-9 and TRBJ1-2, with unresolved D. CDR1 and CDR2 (germline): SEHNR, FQNEAQ (reference sequence). V dropped 5 bases and J dropped 8 bases, with 9 bases sitting between them. The CDR3 covers 11 residues. Here the CDR3 DNA reads TGTGCCAGCAGCCCGTCGGAGGGCTACACCTTC. This encodes CASSPSEGYTF.

This clonotype appeared a few times. The chain uses TRBV4-2 and TRBJ2-2; 7 bases match TRBD2. CDR3 size: 16 residues. V shed 0 bases, J shed 0 bases, and the junction held 1 base outside the gene matches. Germline lookup yields CDR1 LGHNA and CDR2 YNFKEQ. The CDR3 sequence: CASSQETSANTGELFF. In DNA form, the CDR3 reads TGTGCCAGCAGCCAAGAAACTAGCGCGAACACCGGGGAGCTGTTTTTT.

Only a few counts were recorded for this clonotype. The chain is built from TRBV29-1 and TRBJ2-1; D remains unclear. CDR3 size: 16 residues. V was pared by 5 bases and J by 3 bases, with 20 bases between. Germline CDR1 is SQVTM and CDR2 is ANQGSEA. The CDR3 nucleotides read TGCAGCGTTTTAGGCGACTTAGCTCCTGTCTACAATGAGCAGTTCTTC. Amino acid sequence: CSVLGDLAPVYNEQFF.

As regards this clonotype: Since a much larger clone is just one base distant, this may be a read error. The chain combines TRBV6-1 with TRBJ2-1; 7 nucleotides match TRBD1. The CDR3 runs to 15 residues. The germline V gene encodes CDR1 MNHNS and CDR2 SASEGT. The CDR3 here is CASSPGTALYNEQSF. For the CDR3, the DNA is TGTGCCAGCAGTCCCGGGACAGCCCTTTACAATGAGCAGTCCTTC.

The V gene is TRBV4-1, the J gene TRBJ1-1, with TRBD1 matching over 8 bases. The CDR3 length is 16 residues. With 4 bases clipped from V and 0 bases from J, the junction kept 7 bases outside the gene matches. From germline, CDR1 is MGHRA and CDR2 YSYEKL. In DNA, the CDR3 is TGCGCCAGCAGCCCCGGACAGGGCCGAATGAACACTGAAGCTTTCTTT. Its protein product is CASSPGQGRMNTEAFF.

The chain carries TRBV19 and TRBJ2-1; D might be TRBD1 (6 bases). Germline lookup yields CDR1 LNHDA and CDR2 SQIVND (reference sequence). The CDR3 extends over 15 amino acids. The V end lost 10 bases, the J end lost 10 bases, and 26 bases lay between the germline ends. This chain's CDR3 is CATAQTGLYGAEQFF. The CDR3 coding sequence is TGTGCCACAGCCCAGACAGGTCTCTATGGGGCGGAGCAGTTCTTC.

This clonotype was observed at least ten times. The rearrangement uses TRBV5-1 and TRBJ1-6; no clear D gene. The CDR3 sequence is 15 residues long. From germline, CDR1 is SGHRS and CDR2 YFSETQ. V was cut by 0 bases and J by 0 bases, with 4 bases left in between. The CDR3 loop is CASSLVGSYNSPLHF. DNA for the CDR3: TGCGCCAGCAGCTTGGTGGGCTCCTATAATTCACCCCTCCACTTT.

J is TRBJ2-7 and V is TRBV5-1; D may match TRBD1 or TRBD2 (5 bases each). Germline assignment: CDR1 SGHRS and CDR2 YFSETQ. V lost 4 bases and J lost 7, with 18 bases in between. The CDR3 contains 14 residues. Written as DNA, the CDR3 is TGCGCCAGCAGCCCTACGGGACGGACAATAGAGCAGTACTTC. Encoded protein: CASSPTGRTIEQYF.

The chain employs TRBV12-3 or TRBV12-4 and TRBJ2-1; D uncertain. Deletions cut 3 bases from V and 5 bases from J, with 8 bases between. CDR3 length: 13 amino acids. Here the CDR3 reads CASSFGADNEQFF. The CDR3 DNA is TGTGCCAGCAGTTTCGGAGCCGACAATGAGCAGTTCTTC.

At least ten counts were recorded for this clonotype. V usage is TRBV29-1 and J usage is TRBJ1-2; D is ambiguous. The CDR3 is 12 residues long. CDR1 and CDR2 from the germline V gene are SQVTM and ANQGSEA. V shed 7 bases and J shed 6 bases, with 15 bases lying between them. The CDR3 sequence is CSGAPLGHGYTF. The CDR3 DNA sequence: TGCAGCGGCGCCCCTCTCGGACATGGCTACACCTTC.

This clonotype was counted ten times or more. The gene calls are TRBV12-3 or TRBV12-4 and TRBJ2-5; 8 bases are shared with TRBD1. Germline trimming cut 3 bases from V and 5 bases from J; bases unmatched to any gene: 11. The CDR3 contains 16 residues. The CDR3: CASSFRDRPPEETQYF. Here the CDR3 DNA reads TGTGCCAGCAGTTTCCGGGACAGGCCTCCTGAGGAGACCCAGTACTTC.

This clonotype was picked up many times. J is TRBJ1-5 and V is TRBV24-1, with unresolved D. V shed 6 bases and J shed 0 bases, with 8 bases lying between them. This CDR3 comprises 14 residues. CDR1 and CDR2 from the germline V gene are KGHDR and SFDVKD. The CDR3 DNA reads TGTGCCACCAGTCTGTGGGATAGCAATCAGCCCCAGCATTTT. This translates into CATSLWDSNQPQHF.

A word on this clonotype: Since a much larger clone is just one base distant, this may be a read error. The rearrangement uses TRBV6-1 and TRBJ1-3, with D possibly TRBD1 on 6 matching bases. V was trimmed by 8 bases and J by 0 bases, leaving 17 bases between them. The germline CDR1 and CDR2 sequences are MNHNS and SASEGT. The CDR3 sequence is 16 residues long. The CDR3 loop reads CASGTTMIGSGNTIYF. CDR3 DNA sequence: TGTGCCAGCGGGACAACCATGATCGGCTCTGGAAACACCATATATTTT.

The table lists this clonotype with many counts. The V and J genes are TRBV6-1 and TRBJ1-3; D remains unclear. CDR3 length: 14 residues. Germline V gene lookup returns CDR1 MNHNS and CDR2 SASEGT. Trimming pared 5 bases from V and 7 bases from J, leaving 15 bases between. The CDR3 is CASSQDGSRNTIYF. Written as DNA, the CDR3 is TGTGCCAGCAGTCAGGACGGTAGTCGTAACACCATATATTTT.

This clonotype appeared many times. J is TRBJ2-1 and V is TRBV27, with TRBD2 matching 11 bases. With 8 bases clipped from V and 13 bases from J, the junction kept 13 bases outside the gene matches. The CDR3 is 14 amino acids. Germline CDR1 and CDR2: MNHEY and SMNVEV (reference sequence). The CDR3 loop reads CASYTTSGDPTQFF. CDR3 DNA sequence: TGTGCCAGCTATACGACTAGCGGGGATCCGACCCAGTTCTTC.